Following are 26 T cell receptor beta chains from one sample sequenced in a study of T-cell reconstitution after alpha-beta-depleted transplantation in children. For TCRbeta, the library was prepared with unique molecular identifiers. TCRdb re-called the PCR reads with MiXCR, one entry per CDR3 protein. The table has 230,000 or so distinct CDR3 sequences, 9.7% seen once. Sequencing used PBMCs from the stem cell graft donor, obtained from the stem cell graft. The receptor source for this set is a human donor who donated a stem cell graft to a child with SCID.

The table lists this clonotype with many counts. The chain couples TRBV7-2 to TRBJ2-7, with TRBD1 as a possible D gene (6 bases). The CDR3 is 15 residues long. V was trimmed by 2 bases and J by 5 bases, leaving 16 bases between them. Germline V lookup: CDR1 SGHTA, CDR2 FQGNSA. The CDR3 reads CASSLRFRTVNEQYF. The CDR3, as DNA: TGTGCCAGCAGCTTAAGGTTCCGGACAGTCAACGAGCAGTACTTC. The full variable domain, its missing parts supplied by reference TRBV7-2 and TRBJ2-7, is GAGVSQSPSNKVTEKGKDVELRCDPISGHTALYWYRQSLGQGLEFLIYFQGNSAPDKSGLPSDRFSAERTGGSVSTLTIQRTQQEDSAVYLCASSLRFRTVNEQYFGPGTRLTVT.

This clonotype has ten or more counts. The V call is TRBV5-1, the J call TRBJ2-1; 12 bases map to TRBD2. The CDR3 totals 16 residues. The junction had 5 bases not matched to a gene; V was cut back by 3 bases and J by 4 bases. From germline, CDR1 is SGHRS and CDR2 YFSETQ. As DNA, the CDR3 is TGCGCCAGCAGCTCCGGACTAGCGGGGAATTACAATGAGCAGTTCTTC. Translating it yields CASSSGLAGNYNEQFF. The variable domain in full, with the rest retrieved from reference TRBV5-1 and TRBJ2-1, is KAGVTQTPRYLIKTRGQQVTLSCSPISGHRSVSWYQQTPGQGLQFLFEYFSETQRNKGNFPGRFSGRQFSNSRSEMNVSTLELGDSALYLCASSSGLAGNYNEQFFGPGTRLTVL.

At least ten counts were recorded for this clonotype. The chain joins TRBV20-1 to TRBJ2-7, with D tentatively TRBD1 (6 bases). Germline V gives CDR1 DFQATT, CDR2 SNEGSKA (reference sequence). The CDR3 spans 13 residues. The V end lost 3 bases, the J end lost 4 bases, and 13 bases lay between the germline ends. The CDR3 loop reads CSASKDQGYEQYF. Here the CDR3 DNA reads TGCAGTGCTAGTAAGGACCAGGGGTACGAGCAGTACTTC.

This clonotype was detected many times. The chain carries TRBV5-5 and TRBJ1-2, with 11 bases identical to TRBD1. CDR1 and CDR2 (germline): SGHKS, YYEKEE (reference sequence). Unmatched junction bases numbered 15, after V lost 4 bases and J lost 7 bases. The CDR3 contains 17 residues. CDR3 amino acids: CASSPSPGQGAIGGYTF. DNA for the CDR3: TGTGCCAGCAGCCCATCCCCCGGACAGGGGGCGATCGGTGGCTACACCTTC.

This clonotype was observed many times. The gene calls are TRBV5-1 and TRBJ1-1, with no clear D. Germline V gene sequence: CDR1 SGHRS, CDR2 YFSETQ. V dropped 0 bases and J dropped 5 bases, with 14 bases sitting between them. The CDR3 has 15 amino acids. CDR3 coding DNA: TGCGCCAGCAGCTTGGGGGCGGTGGACTCTACTGAAGCTTTCTTT. It yields the protein CASSLGAVDSTEAFF.

The table lists this clonotype with many counts. This chain connects TRBV5-6 to TRBJ1-1; D possibly corresponds to TRBD1 (6 bases). Deletions cut 1 base from V and 5 bases from J, with 12 bases between. The CDR3 runs 14 residues. Germline lookup yields CDR1 SGHDT and CDR2 YYEEEE. CDR3: CASSLRGGETEAFF. CDR3 sequence (DNA): TGTGCCAGCAGCTTGAGGGGGGGAGAAACTGAAGCTTTCTTT.

This clonotype was seen repeatedly, ten times or more. V gene TRBV5-5 combines with J gene TRBJ2-3, with no clear D. This CDR3 contains 11 residues. The V gene lost 4 bases and the J gene lost 5 bases, with 5 bases spanning the gap. Germline loops: CDR1 SGHKS, CDR2 YYEKEE (reference sequence). The CDR3 is CASSIGDTQYF. CDR3 DNA: TGTGCCAGCAGCATAGGAGATACGCAGTATTTT.

This clonotype appeared many times. The gene calls are TRBV21-1 and TRBJ1-5; the table's D call TRBD1 went unverified against the DNA. TRBV21-1 is shown as a pseudogene. The CDR3 is 19 amino acids. DNA for the CDR3: TGTGCCAGCAGCCCCGGCCCCCCTAGGGGTGCGGGGAAAAATCAGCCCCAGCATTTT. Encoded protein: CASSPGPPRGAGKNQPQHF.

This clonotype was observed at least ten times. V usage is TRBV5-1 and J usage is TRBJ2-3; D perhaps matches TRBD2 (5 bases). Germline V gene lookup returns CDR1 SGHRS and CDR2 YFSETQ. The CDR3 covers 15 residues. Trimming removed 6 bases at V and 0 bases at J, with 14 bases between. The CDR3 DNA is TGCGCCAGCAACCTGGACGGAGGTAGCACAGATACGCAGTATTTT. Residues: CASNLDGGSTDTQYF.

V usage is TRBV20-1 and J usage is TRBJ2-1, with 13 bases identical to TRBD2. V was clipped by 4 bases and J by 2 bases; unmatched bases: 8. This CDR3 spans 17 amino acids. The V gene's germline CDR1 is DFQATT and CDR2 SNEGSKA (reference sequence). CDR3: CSAMTSGGSYAYNEQFF. The CDR3 DNA is TGCAGTGCTATGACTAGCGGGGGGAGCTACGCCTACAATGAGCAGTTCTTC.

The chain recombines TRBV18 with TRBJ1-1; D gene uncertain. Germline loops: CDR1 KGHSH, CDR2 LQKENI. The CDR3 loop spans 12 amino acids. Trimming removed 4 bases at V and 6 bases at J, with 9 bases between. The CDR3 nucleotides are TGTGCCAGCTCACTCTCGGAGTCTGAAGCTTTCTTT. It codes for CASSLSESEAFF.

This clonotype was seen at least ten times. This chain connects TRBV7-2 to TRBJ2-7; D possibly corresponds to TRBD2 (6 bases). V lost 4 bases and J lost 3, with 13 bases in between. The CDR3 is made up of 14 amino acids. Germline CDR1 SGHTA, CDR2 FQGNSA. The CDR3 loop is CASSSTTSRYEQYF. The CDR3 bases are TGTGCCAGCAGCTCGACGACTAGTCGCTACGAGCAGTACTTC.

This clonotype was seen repeatedly, ten times or more. This chain connects TRBV3-1 to TRBJ2-3, with TRBD2 matching 8 bases. Germline assignment: CDR1 LGHDT and CDR2 YNNKEL (reference sequence). With 6 bases clipped from V and 4 bases from J, the junction kept 12 bases outside the gene matches. This CDR3 region has 16 residues. CDR3 nucleotides: TGTGCCAGCAGACATATAGCGGGGCCCCGGGCAGATACGCAGTATTTT. Protein sequence: CASRHIAGPRADTQYF.

This CDR3 is CASSQDGGTLYEQYF. CDR3 coding DNA: TGCGCCAGCAGCCAAGATGGGGGGACCCTCTACGAGCAGTACTTC. This chain connects TRBV4-3 to TRBJ2-7; possibly TRBD2 for D (6 bases). V lost 0 bases to trimming and J lost 3 bases, with 12 bases between them. CDR3 size: 15 residues. From germline, CDR1 is LGHNA and CDR2 YSLEER.

This clonotype occurred many times. The chain links TRBV15 to TRBJ1-2; no firm D call. Germline CDR1 and CDR2: LNHNV and YYDKDF (reference sequence). The CDR3 is made up of 14 amino acids. Trimming cost V 0 bases and J 5 bases, with 10 bases left between them. CDR3 region: CATSREARGYGYTF. As DNA, the CDR3 is TGTGCCACCAGCAGAGAAGCCCGTGGGTATGGCTACACCTTC.

This clonotype was seen at least ten times. The chain combines TRBV3-1 with TRBJ1-1; no clear D gene. With 3 bases removed from V and 5 bases from J, the gap between germline ends came to 16 bases. This CDR3 has 15 residues. The V gene's germline CDR1 is LGHDT and CDR2 YNNKEL (reference sequence). CDR3 sequence: CASSQDRREGTEAFF. In DNA form, the CDR3 reads TGTGCCAGCAGCCAGGATAGGAGGGAGGGAACTGAAGCTTTCTTT.

Details on this clonotype: Given a much more abundant clone one base away, this may be a read error. This chain joins TRBV12-3 or TRBV12-4 and TRBJ2-3; possible D gene TRBD1, 5 bases. The CDR3 is made up of 13 amino acids. The CDR3 reads CASGVGPTDTQFF. The CDR3, as DNA: TGTGCCAGCGGGGTGGGGCCCACAGATACGCAGTTTTTT.

This clonotype has a count of ten or more. This sequence joins TRBV4-1 and TRBJ2-3, with TRBD2 matching 13 bases. The germline V gene has CDR1 MGHRA and CDR2 YSYEKL. The CDR3 is made up of 17 amino acids. The ends lost 3 bases at V and 4 bases at J; junction bases unmatched: 7. The CDR3 nucleotides read TGCGCCAGCAGCCAGCCAACTAGCGGGGGGGCCTCAGATACGCAGTATTTT. This codes for CASSQPTSGGASDTQYF.

This clonotype occurred many times. V and J are TRBV28 and TRBJ1-1; a weak D match, TRBD1 (6 bases). The CDR3 is 17 amino acids. Germline loops: CDR1 MDHEN, CDR2 SYDVKM. V was trimmed by 6 bases and J by 0 bases, leaving 20 bases between them. This chain's CDR3 is CASRGGGPTSMNTEAFF. CDR3 bases: TGTGCCAGCAGAGGGGGAGGCCCTACTAGCATGAACACTGAAGCTTTCTTT.

A few counts support this clonotype. This chain uses TRBV4-3 with TRBJ2-2; 8 bases align to TRBD1. Losses at the gene ends were 1 base for V and 3 bases for J; bases not matched to a gene: 4. The CDR3 consists of 16 residues. From germline, CDR1 is LGHNA and CDR2 YSLEER. CDR3 loop: CASSQAPGGDTGELFF. CDR3 in DNA: TGCGCCAGCAGCCAAGCTCCAGGGGGCGACACCGGGGAGCTGTTTTTT.

This clonotype appeared many times. The V and J genes are TRBV7-2 and TRBJ1-6, with 8 bases that match TRBD1. The ends lost 6 bases at V and 0 bases at J; junction bases unmatched: 4. Germline V lookup: CDR1 SGHTA, CDR2 FQGNSA. The CDR3 is 16 residues long. CDR3 amino acids: CASRGDRSSYNSPLHF. As DNA, the CDR3 is TGTGCCAGCAGAGGGGACAGGAGCTCCTATAATTCACCCCTCCACTTT.

Ten or more counts support this clonotype. The J gene is TRBJ1-1, the V gene TRBV20-1; D gene unclear. V lost 1 base and J 0 bases, leaving 12 bases between the germline ends. This CDR3 is built from 15 residues. Germline V lookup: CDR1 DFQATT, CDR2 SNEGSKA (reference sequence). The CDR3 DNA sequence: TGCAGTGCTAGAGTCCCAGTTTCCCTGAACACTGAAGCTTTCTTT. Translated: CSARVPVSLNTEAFF.

There are many counts of this clonotype. The V and J genes are TRBV12-3 or TRBV12-4 and TRBJ2-1; weak D call: TRBD1 (6 bases). Trimming took 5 bases from V and 1 from J, leaving 15 bases between them. The CDR3 has 16 residues. The CDR3 nucleotides are TGTGCCAGCAGTCTTCCCTGGACAGTTTCCTACAATGAGCAGTTCTTC. Translating it yields CASSLPWTVSYNEQFF.

This clonotype was counted ten times or more. The chain links TRBV2 to TRBJ2-7, with TRBD1 as a possible D gene (5 bases). The CDR3 runs 12 residues. V lost 6 bases and J 5 bases, leaving 11 bases between the germline ends. CDR1 is SNHLY, CDR2 FYNNEI, per germline. CDR3 residues: CASREQEDEQYF. In nucleotides, the CDR3 is TGTGCCAGCAGAGAACAGGAAGACGAGCAGTACTTC.

Ten or more counts support this clonotype. In DNA form, the CDR3 reads TGTGCCAGCAGCCAAGAGACGGACGGTTCTGGGGCCAACGTCCTGACTTTC. Translation: CASSQETDGSGANVLTF. The chain links TRBV4-2 to TRBJ2-6; D is unresolved. V dropped 0 bases and J dropped 1 base, with 10 bases sitting between them. Looked up from germline, CDR1 is LGHNA and CDR2 is YNFKEQ. CDR3 length: 17 residues.

There are many counts of this clonotype. The chain uses TRBV15 and TRBJ2-3; 11 bases match TRBD2. From germline, CDR1 is LNHNV and CDR2 YYDKDF (reference sequence). J lost 2 bases, V lost 0 bases, and 13 bases had no gene match. The CDR3 is made up of 20 amino acids. In DNA form, the CDR3 reads TGTGCCACCAGCAGAGATGATCTAACTAGCGGGGGTTCATACACAGATACGCAGTATTTT. It is translated as CATSRDDLTSGGSYTDTQYF.